The 18 T cell receptor beta chains below all came from one sample that was sequenced in a study of blood T cell repertoires in COVID-19. Sequencing used immunoSEQ multiplex PCR; TCRdb keeps in-frame clones, though not all of them. The sample lists a few hundred thousand clones; about 89% were seen once. The specimen sequenced was PBMCs or T cells enriched from blood (not recorded which). Receptors were obtained from a woman aged 40 to 50 who had recovered from COVID-19.

This chain uses TRBV7-2 with TRBJ2-3; the match to TRBD1 covers 9 bases. After removal of 1 base from V and 0 bases from J, the junction contained 2 bases not matched to a gene. Germline loops: CDR1 SGHTA, CDR2 FQGNSA. The CDR3 spans 16 residues. The CDR3 sequence: CASSLGDRESTDTQYF. CDR3 coding DNA: TGTGCCAGCAGCTTAGGGGACAGGGAGAGCACAGATACGCAGTATTTT.

This chain connects TRBV9 to TRBJ1-5; TRBD1 matches 10 bases. This CDR3 spans 15 amino acids. V lost 0 bases, J lost 5 bases, and 2 bases stayed unmatched. Per germline, CDR1 SGDLS and CDR2 YYNGEE. The CDR3 loop reads CASSVGTGGHQPQHF. CDR3 DNA: TGTGCCAGCAGCGTAGGGACAGGGGGGCATCAGCCCCAGCATTTT.

The V call is TRBV10-2, the J call TRBJ2-1; 8 bases are a match to TRBD2. The ends lost 4 bases at V and 3 bases at J; junction bases unmatched: 8. Germline loops: CDR1 WSHSY, CDR2 SAAADI. The CDR3 contains 16 residues. Written as DNA, the CDR3 is TGCGCCAGCAGTGGACTAGCGAATCCGGGCTACAATGAGCAGTTCTTC. It translates to CASSGLANPGYNEQFF.

V usage is TRBV9 and J usage is TRBJ2-1, with a tentative D call TRBD1 (5 bases). Germline V gene lookup returns CDR1 SGDLS and CDR2 YYNGEE. Trimming took 4 bases from V and 6 from J, leaving 11 bases between them. The CDR3 has 13 amino acids. CDR3 protein: CASSKRQSNEQFF. As DNA, the CDR3 is TGTGCCAGCAGCAAACGACAGTCCAATGAGCAGTTCTTC.

The chain joins TRBV27 to TRBJ2-7, with 8 bases that match TRBD1. Trimming at V came to 3 bases and at J to 5 bases, leaving 3 bases not matched to a gene. This CDR3 comprises 13 residues. The germline V gene encodes CDR1 MNHEY and CDR2 SMNVEV (reference sequence). This chain's CDR3 is CASSFNRGDEQYF. The CDR3 DNA reads TGTGCCAGCAGTTTCAACAGGGGGGACGAGCAGTACTTC.

The CDR3 DNA follows: TGTGCCAGCAGTGCAGGCCAGCGGGCATACAATGAGCAGTTCTTC. Its translation: CASSAGQRAYNEQFF. V gene TRBV2 combines with J gene TRBJ2-1, with D perhaps matching TRBD2 (6 bases). Between the trimmed V and J ends, which lost 4 bases and 4 bases, there was a span of 14 bases. The length of the CDR3 is 15 residues. Germline V gene sequence: CDR1 SNHLY, CDR2 FYNNEI.

The count of this clone is one. V is TRBV15 and J is TRBJ1-3, with D possibly being TRBD1 (6 bases). The CDR3 loop spans 16 amino acids. The V end was cut by 3 bases, the J end by 0 bases, with 12 bases between. CDR1 is LNHNV, CDR2 YYDKDF, per germline (reference sequence). As DNA, the CDR3 is TGTGCCACCAGCAGTAACAGGGACCTCTCTGGAAACACCATATATTTT. Residues: CATSSNRDLSGNTIYF.

J is TRBJ2-4 and V is TRBV24-1; 14 bases align to TRBD2. Looked up from germline, CDR1 is KGHDR and CDR2 is SFDVKD. After removal of 1 base from V and 5 bases from J, the junction contained 12 bases not matched to a gene. The CDR3 contains 20 residues. CDR3 in amino acids: CATSDFLGLAGAKRENIQYF. CDR3 sequence (DNA): TGTGCCACCAGTGATTTCCTGGGACTAGCGGGGGCCAAAAGGGAAAACATTCAGTACTTC.

This chain connects TRBV6-5 to TRBJ2-7, with 7 positions matching TRBD1. This CDR3 comprises 14 residues. Germline V gene lookup returns CDR1 MNHEY and CDR2 SVGAGI. V lost 0 bases to trimming and J lost 3 bases; unmatched junction nucleotides: 2. The CDR3 DNA is TGTGCCAGCAGTTACTCCGGGGACAGCTACGAGCAGTACTTC. This gives the protein CASSYSGDSYEQYF.

The chain uses TRBV27 and TRBJ2-5; 8 nucleotides match TRBD1. The V and J ends lost 3 bases and 0 bases, in that order; junction bases with no gene match: 3. CDR1 is MNHEY, CDR2 SMNVEV, per germline (reference sequence). This CDR3 has 15 residues. The CDR3 DNA reads as TGTGCCAGCAGTTTTCACAGGGGGGACCAAGAGACCCAGTACTTC. This gives the protein CASSFHRGDQETQYF.

The chain is built from TRBV15 and TRBJ1-6; 7 bases are shared with TRBD1. The CDR3 loop spans 15 amino acids. Germline V gives CDR1 LNHNV, CDR2 YYDKDF (reference sequence). The V and J ends lost 0 bases and 10 bases, in that order; junction bases with no gene match: 6. CDR3 sequence reads: CATSRDRGQRSPLHF. Here the CDR3 DNA reads TGTGCCACCAGCAGAGATCGGGGACAGAGATCACCCCTCCACTTT.

This clone appeared once. The chain is built from TRBV5-1 and TRBJ2-2, with D perhaps matching TRBD1 (5 bases). Germline CDR1 reads SGHRS; CDR2 reads YFSETQ. Trimming stripped 0 bases from V and 5 bases from J, with 8 bases between. CDR3 length: 14 amino acids. For the CDR3, the DNA is TGCGCCAGCAGCTTGGCCAGGGTAACCGGGGAGCTGTTTTTT. Amino acids: CASSLARVTGELFF. Together with reference TRBV5-1 and TRBJ2-2, the CDR3 gives the full variable domain: KAGVTQTPRYLIKTRGQQVTLSCSPISGHRSVSWYQQTPGQGLQFLFEYFSETQRNKGNFPGRFSGRQFSNSRSEMNVSTLELGDSALYLCASSLARVTGELFFGEGSRLTVL.

V is TRBV3-1 (or the pseudogene TRBV3-2) and J is TRBJ1-6; 7 positions match TRBD1. Per germline, CDR1 LGHDT and CDR2 YNNKEL (reference sequence). The length of the CDR3 is 15 residues. Losses at the gene ends were 5 bases for V and 7 bases for J; bases not matched to a gene: 8. The DNA for the CDR3 is TGTGCCAGCAGCTCTTACGACAGGGAGAATTCACCCCTCCACTTT. The encoded protein is CASSSYDRENSPLHF.

This chain links TRBV7-2 with TRBJ1-2; a possible D gene is TRBD1 (5 bases). V lost 3 bases, J lost 0 bases, and 17 bases lay in between. CDR1 is SGHTA, CDR2 FQGNSA, per germline. The CDR3 is made up of 17 amino acids. CDR3 loop: CASSFSSGREANYGYTF. The DNA of the CDR3 is TGTGCCAGCAGCTTTTCATCGGGCAGGGAAGCTAACTATGGCTACACCTTC.

J is TRBJ2-4 and V is TRBV3-1 (or the pseudogene TRBV3-2), with a tentative D call TRBD1 (7 bases). V lost 4 bases and J 5 bases, leaving 15 bases between the germline ends. Per germline, CDR1 LGHDT and CDR2 YNNKEL (reference sequence). The CDR3 length is 15 residues. Written as DNA, the CDR3 is TGTGCCAGCAGCCCCTGGGGCAGGGGGGAAAACATTCAGTACTTC. Translating it yields CASSPWGRGENIQYF.

Details on this clone: The same CDR3 is also encoded by other DNA sequences in this sample. This chain connects TRBV18 to TRBJ1-5; 8 bases line up with TRBD1. The CDR3 has 15 amino acids. Looked up from germline, CDR1 is KGHSH and CDR2 is LQKENI. V shed 6 bases, J shed 0 bases, and the junction held 4 bases outside the gene matches. This CDR3 reads CASSLTGDSNQPQHF. The CDR3 DNA sequence: TGTGCCAGCTCCCTGACAGGGGATAGCAATCAGCCCCAGCATTTT.

The chain recombines TRBV19 with TRBJ2-5; 10 bases fit TRBD1. Trimming took 9 bases from V and 4 from J; bases not matched to a gene: 5. The CDR3 covers 13 residues. Germline V gene sequence: CDR1 LNHDA, CDR2 SQIVND (reference sequence). CDR3 bases: TGTGCCAGCCGGGACAGGGGAGGAGAGACCCAGTACTTC. Translating gives CASRDRGGETQYF.

This clone was found once. The chain combines TRBV7-2 with TRBJ1-4; the match to TRBD1 covers 10 bases. CDR3 length: 14 residues. The junction had 2 bases not matched to a gene; V was cut back by 5 bases and J by 5 bases. Germline-derived CDR1 and CDR2 are SGHTA and FQGNSA. The CDR3 DNA follows: TGTGCCAGCAGCCCGGACAGGGGGAATGAAAAACTGTTTTTT. Translated, it gives CASSPDRGNEKLFF.